These T cell receptor beta chains were read from a single sample in a study of T cells in Graves' hyperthyroidism and ophthalmopathy. TCRdb fed the multiplex PCR reads into MiXCR, producing one record per CDR3 protein. The top ten hold roughly 9.2% of the sample, which has under 400,000 distinct CDR3 sequences, around 14% seen once. The sequenced material came from blood. The receptors originated from a woman between 18 and 29 years old with Graves' hyperthyroidism. Both conserved end residues are part of each CDR3. The D gene is left open where the match is weak. Only some rows state a clone size, as once, few, many or a class for expanded clones.

V: TRBV27; size: many; D: TRBD1; J: TRBJ2-1; CDR3: CASSLIRQGKEFF; DNA: TGTGCCAGCAGTTTAATACGACAGGGAAAAGAGTTCTTC
V: TRBV11-2; size: few; D: TRBD1; J: TRBJ1-4; CDR3: CASSPTGVSEKLFF; DNA: TGTGCCAGCAGCCCAACAGGGGTTAGTGAAAAACTGTTTTTT
V: TRBV3-1; size: many; D: TRBD1; J: TRBJ2-2; CDR3: CASSQDPSGQGNTGELFF; DNA: TGTGCCAGCAGCCAAGATCCCTCGGGACAGGGTAACACCGGGGAGCTGTTTTTT
V: TRBV18; size: .; D: TRBD1; J: TRBJ1-6; CDR3: CASSPQGEGSPLHF; DNA: TGTGCCAGCTCGCCCCAGGGGGAAGGGTCACCCCTCCACTTT
V: TRBV5-4; size: few; D: .; J: TRBJ1-5; CDR3: CASSLGGPGSNQPQHF; DNA: TGTGCCAGCAGCTTGGGAGGGCCTGGGAGCAATCAGCCCCAGCATTTT
V: TRBV7-6; size: .; D: .; J: TRBJ1-6; CDR3: CASSPRQSSYNSPLHF; DNA: TGTGCCAGCAGCCCGCGACAGAGCTCCTATAATTCACCCCTCCACTTT
V: TRBV10-3; size: many; D: .; J: TRBJ1-1; CDR3: CAISVQGAVEAFF; DNA: TGTGCCATCAGTGTACAGGGAGCCGTTGAAGCTTTCTTT
V: TRBV7-2; size: many; D: .; J: TRBJ2-7; CDR3: CASSLALQGSSYEQYF; DNA: TGTGCCAGCAGCTTAGCGCTTCAGGGAAGCTCCTACGAGCAGTACTTC
V: TRBV5-1; size: many; D: TRBD2; J: TRBJ2-1; CDR3: CASSFPGGSYNEQFF; DNA: TGCGCCAGCAGTTTCCCGGGAGGTTCCTACAATGAGCAGTTCTTC
V: TRBV18; size: many; D: TRBD1; J: TRBJ1-4; CDR3: CASSPIRGQGEKLFF; DNA: TGTGCCAGCTCACCTATCAGGGGGCAGGGTGAAAAACTGTTTTTT
V: TRBV9; size: many; D: .; J: TRBJ2-5; CDR3: CASSVGSGDQYF; DNA: TGTGCCAGCAGCGTAGGTTCGGGGGACCAGTACTTC
V: TRBV6-2/TRBV6-3; size: many; D: .; J: TRBJ1-5; CDR3: CASTWGARDITGEQPQHF; DNA: TGTGCCAGCACCTGGGGCGCGAGAGACATTACAGGAGAACAGCCCCAGCATTTT
V: TRBV12-3/TRBV12-4; size: many; D: .; J: TRBJ1-1; CDR3: CASRQGRELNTEAFF; DNA: TGTGCCAGCAGGCAAGGCAGGGAATTGAACACTGAAGCTTTCTTT
V: TRBV7-9; size: .; D: .; J: TRBJ1-1; CDR3: CASTVVSEAFF; DNA: TGTGCCAGCACAGTTGTATCTGAAGCTTTCTTT
V: TRBV12-3/TRBV12-4; size: many; D: .; J: TRBJ2-7; CDR3: CASSLGRGVPYEQYF; DNA: TGTGCCAGCAGCCTAGGAAGAGGGGTACCCTACGAGCAGTACTTC
V: TRBV28; size: many; D: TRBD1; J: TRBJ1-6; CDR3: CASSRPGQWVSPLHF; DNA: TGTGCCAGCAGCCGGCCGGGACAGTGGGTTTCACCCCTCCACTTT
V: TRBV6-1; size: many; D: .; J: TRBJ1-3; CDR3: CASLQYTGYSLGNTIYF; DNA: TGTGCCAGTTTACAGTACACAGGGTATTCTCTTGGAAACACCATATATTTT
V: TRBV5-1; size: many; D: TRBD1; J: TRBJ1-2; CDR3: CASSLGQQNNYGYTF; DNA: TGCGCCAGCAGCCTGGGACAGCAGAACAACTATGGCTACACCTTC
V: TRBV6-2/TRBV6-3; size: .; D: .; J: TRBJ1-1; CDR3: CASTSGQDDTEAFF; DNA: TGTGCCAGCACCTCCGGGCAGGACGACACTGAAGCTTTCTTT
V: TRBV29-1; size: many; D: TRBD2; J: TRBJ2-5; CDR3: CSVYGQLRIAGKGETQYF; DNA: TGCAGCGTTTATGGACAGCTGAGGATAGCGGGAAAGGGAGAGACCCAGTACTTC
V: TRBV7-3; size: few; D: .; J: TRBJ1-1; CDR3: CASSLNVNTEAFF; DNA: TGTGCCAGCAGCTTAAATGTGAACACTGAAGCTTTCTTT
V: TRBV28; size: many; D: TRBD2; J: TRBJ2-1; CDR3: CASSLGTSGGGRDYNEQFF; DNA: TGTGCCAGCAGTTTAGGGACTAGCGGAGGCGGGCGGGATTACAATGAGCAGTTCTTC
V: TRBV7-2; size: many; D: .; J: TRBJ1-2; CDR3: CASSLVDTARGYTF; DNA: TGTGCCAGCAGCTTAGTAGACACCGCGAGGGGCTACACCTTC
V: TRBV12-3/TRBV12-4; size: .; D: TRBD2; J: TRBJ2-5; CDR3: CASSPGGLAGRETQYF; DNA: TGTGCCTCATCCCCTGGGGGACTAGCGGGAAGAGAGACCCAGTACTTC
V: TRBV4-3; size: .; D: TRBD1; J: TRBJ2-3; CDR3: CASSQDFQGGTDTQYF; DNA: TGCGCCAGCAGCCAAGATTTCCAGGGGGGCACAGATACGCAGTATTTT
V: TRBV7-3; size: many; D: TRBD2; J: TRBJ2-5; CDR3: CASSLEGTSFQETQYF; DNA: TGTGCCAGCAGCCTAGAGGGGACTAGCTTTCAAGAGACCCAGTACTTC